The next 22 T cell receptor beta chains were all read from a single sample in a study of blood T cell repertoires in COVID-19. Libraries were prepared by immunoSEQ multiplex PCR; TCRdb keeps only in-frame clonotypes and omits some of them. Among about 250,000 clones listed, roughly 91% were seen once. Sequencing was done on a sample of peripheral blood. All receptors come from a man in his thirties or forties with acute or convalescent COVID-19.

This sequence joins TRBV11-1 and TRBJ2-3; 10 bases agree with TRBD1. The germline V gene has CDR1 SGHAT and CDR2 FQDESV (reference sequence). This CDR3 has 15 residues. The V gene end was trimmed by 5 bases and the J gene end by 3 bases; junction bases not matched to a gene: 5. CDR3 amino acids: CASSRRQGATDTQYF. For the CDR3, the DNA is TGTGCCAGCAGCCGCCGACAGGGGGCTACAGATACGCAGTATTTT.

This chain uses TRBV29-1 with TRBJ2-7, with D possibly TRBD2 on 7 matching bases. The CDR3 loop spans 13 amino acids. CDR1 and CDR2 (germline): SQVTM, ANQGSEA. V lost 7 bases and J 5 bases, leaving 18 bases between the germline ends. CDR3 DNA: TGCAGCGGCGGAGGGGGGGAGAGAAACGAGCAGTACTTC. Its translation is CSGGGGERNEQYF.

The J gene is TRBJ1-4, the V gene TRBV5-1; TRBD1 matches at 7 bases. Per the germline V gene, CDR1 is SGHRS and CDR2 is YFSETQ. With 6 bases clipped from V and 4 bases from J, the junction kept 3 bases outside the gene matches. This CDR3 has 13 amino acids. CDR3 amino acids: CASTRGFNEKLFF. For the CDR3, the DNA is TGCGCCAGCACCAGGGGGTTTAATGAAAAACTGTTTTTT.

CDR3 in amino acids: CAGAGGLKETQYF. As DNA, the CDR3 is TGTGCCGGAGCGGGGGGGCTTAAGGAGACCCAGTACTTC. The chain uses TRBV2 and TRBJ2-5; 10 bases align to TRBD2. CDR1 is SNHLY and CDR2 is FYNNEI in the germline V gene. CDR3 size: 13 residues. V lost 11 bases, J lost 5 bases, and 8 bases stayed unmatched. The full variable domain, in which reference TRBV2 and TRBJ2-5 provide the parts outside the CDR3, is EPEVTQTPSHQVTQMGQEVILRCVPISNHLYFYWYRQILGQKVEFLVSFYNNEISEKSEIFDDQFSVERPDGSNFTLKIRSTKLEDSAMYFCAGAGGLKETQYFGPGTRLLVL.

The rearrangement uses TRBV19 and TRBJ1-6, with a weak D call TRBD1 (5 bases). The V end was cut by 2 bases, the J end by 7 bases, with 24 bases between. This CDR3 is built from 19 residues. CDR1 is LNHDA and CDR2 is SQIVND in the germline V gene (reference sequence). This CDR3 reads CASSITRGLSTPGNSPLHF. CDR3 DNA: TGTGCCAGTAGTATAACGCGGGGACTGTCAACTCCCGGAAATTCACCCCTCCACTTT.

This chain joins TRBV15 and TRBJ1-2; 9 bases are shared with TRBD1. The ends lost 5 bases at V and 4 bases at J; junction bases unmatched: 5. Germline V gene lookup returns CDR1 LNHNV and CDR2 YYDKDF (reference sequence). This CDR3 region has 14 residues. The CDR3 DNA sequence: TGTGCCACCAGCGGGGGACAGGGCCCCTATGGCTACACCTTC. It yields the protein CATSGGQGPYGYTF.

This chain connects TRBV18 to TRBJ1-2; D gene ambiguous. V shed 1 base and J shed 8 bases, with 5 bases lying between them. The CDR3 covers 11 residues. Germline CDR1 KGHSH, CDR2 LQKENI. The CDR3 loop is CASSPLSGYTF. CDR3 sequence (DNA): TGTGCCAGCTCACCACTAAGCGGCTACACCTTC.

The CDR3 reads CSAGGRNEQFF. The CDR3 region has the DNA TGCAGTGCCGGAGGGCGAAATGAGCAGTTCTTC. V and J are TRBV20-1 and TRBJ2-1; weak D call: TRBD2 (6 bases). The CDR3 runs 11 residues. Germline V gene sequence: CDR1 DFQATT, CDR2 SNEGSKA (reference sequence). Trimming left V 6 bases short and J 7 bases short, with 10 bases between.

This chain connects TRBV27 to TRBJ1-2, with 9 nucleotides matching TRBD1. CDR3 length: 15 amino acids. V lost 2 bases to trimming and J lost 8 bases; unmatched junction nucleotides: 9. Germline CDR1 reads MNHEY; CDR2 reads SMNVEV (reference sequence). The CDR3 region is CASSLQHRGLEGYTF. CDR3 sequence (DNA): TGTGCCAGCAGTTTACAGCACAGGGGGCTGGAGGGCTACACCTTC.

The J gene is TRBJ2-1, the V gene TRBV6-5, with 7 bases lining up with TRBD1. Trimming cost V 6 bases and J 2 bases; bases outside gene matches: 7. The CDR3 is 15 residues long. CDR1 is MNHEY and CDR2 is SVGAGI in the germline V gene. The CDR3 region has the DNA TGTGCCAGCAGCATAAAGGGGGCCCCCTACAATGAGCAGTTCTTC. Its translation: CASSIKGAPYNEQFF.

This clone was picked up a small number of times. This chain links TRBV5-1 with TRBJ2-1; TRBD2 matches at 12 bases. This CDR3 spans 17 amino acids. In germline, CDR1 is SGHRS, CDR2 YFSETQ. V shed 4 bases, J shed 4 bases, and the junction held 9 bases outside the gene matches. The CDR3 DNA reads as TGCGCCAGCAGCGTCCGACTAGCGGGAGACGTGTACAATGAGCAGTTCTTC. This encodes CASSVRLAGDVYNEQFF.

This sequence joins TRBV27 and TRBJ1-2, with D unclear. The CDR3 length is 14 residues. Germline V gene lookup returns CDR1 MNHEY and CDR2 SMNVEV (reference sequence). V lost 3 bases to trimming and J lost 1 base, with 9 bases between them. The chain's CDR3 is CASSLTGNNYGYTF. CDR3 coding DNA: TGTGCCAGCAGTTTGACTGGAAATAACTATGGCTACACCTTC.

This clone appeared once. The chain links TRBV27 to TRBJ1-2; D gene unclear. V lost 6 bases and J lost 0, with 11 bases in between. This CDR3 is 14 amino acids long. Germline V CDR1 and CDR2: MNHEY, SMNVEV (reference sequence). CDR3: CASRVGASNYGYTF. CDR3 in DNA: TGTGCCAGCAGGGTCGGAGCATCTAACTATGGCTACACCTTC.

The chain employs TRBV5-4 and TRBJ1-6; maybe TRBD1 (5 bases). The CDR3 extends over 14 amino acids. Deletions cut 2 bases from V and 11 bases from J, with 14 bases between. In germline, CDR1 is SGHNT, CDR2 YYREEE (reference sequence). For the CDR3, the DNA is TGTGCCAGCAGCTTCCGACAGTTTCAAGCACCCCTCCACTTT. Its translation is CASSFRQFQAPLHF.

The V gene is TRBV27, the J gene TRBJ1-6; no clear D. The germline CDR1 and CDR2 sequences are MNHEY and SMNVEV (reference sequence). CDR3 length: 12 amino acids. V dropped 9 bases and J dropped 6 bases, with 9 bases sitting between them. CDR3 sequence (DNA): TGTGCCAGTAGACGGAGTAATTCACCCCTCCACTTT. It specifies CASRRSNSPLHF.

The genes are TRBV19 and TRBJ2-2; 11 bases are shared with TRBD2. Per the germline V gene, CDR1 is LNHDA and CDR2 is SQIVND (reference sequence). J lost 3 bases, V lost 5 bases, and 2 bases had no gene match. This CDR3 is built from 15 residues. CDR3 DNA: TGTGCCAGTAGTTCACTAGCGGGAGACACCGGGGAGCTGTTTTTT. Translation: CASSSLAGDTGELFF.

CDR3 amino acids: CASSRQVNTEAFF. The CDR3 region has the DNA TGTGCCAGCAGCCGCCAGGTGAACACTGAAGCTTTCTTT. The V gene is TRBV3-1 (or the pseudogene TRBV3-2), the J gene TRBJ1-1; the D is unclear. V shed 4 bases and J shed 0 bases, with 6 bases lying between them. The CDR3 consists of 13 residues. Germline assignment: CDR1 LGHDT and CDR2 YNNKEL (reference sequence).

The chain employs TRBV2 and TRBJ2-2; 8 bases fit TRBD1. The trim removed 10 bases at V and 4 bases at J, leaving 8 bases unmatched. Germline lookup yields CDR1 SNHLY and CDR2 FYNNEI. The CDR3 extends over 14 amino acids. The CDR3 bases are TGTGCCATACGCGACAGGGGAGGCACCGGGGAGCTGTTTTTT. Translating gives CAIRDRGGTGELFF.

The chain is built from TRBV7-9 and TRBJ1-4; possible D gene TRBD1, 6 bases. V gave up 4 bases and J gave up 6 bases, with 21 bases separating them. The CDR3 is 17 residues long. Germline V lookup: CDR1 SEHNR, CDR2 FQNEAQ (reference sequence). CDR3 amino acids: CASSSLAQGRLDEKLFF. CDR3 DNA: TGTGCCAGCAGCTCACTGGCCCAGGGGCGTTTGGATGAAAAACTGTTTTTT. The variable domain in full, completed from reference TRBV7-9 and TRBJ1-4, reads DTGVSQNPRHKITKRGQNVTFRCDPISEHNRLYWYRQTLGQGPEFLTYFQNEAQLEKSRLLSDRFSAERPKGSFSTLEIQRTEQGDSAMYLCASSSLAQGRLDEKLFFGSGTQLSVL.

This CDR3 reads CASNHGGDYGYTF. Written as DNA, the CDR3 is TGTGCCAGCAACCATGGGGGGGATTATGGCTACACCTTC. The V gene is TRBV6-5, the J gene TRBJ1-2; D might be TRBD1 (5 bases). The CDR3 contains 13 residues. The germline gives CDR1 MNHEY, CDR2 SVGAGI. Trimming removed 7 bases at V and 5 bases at J, with 14 bases between.

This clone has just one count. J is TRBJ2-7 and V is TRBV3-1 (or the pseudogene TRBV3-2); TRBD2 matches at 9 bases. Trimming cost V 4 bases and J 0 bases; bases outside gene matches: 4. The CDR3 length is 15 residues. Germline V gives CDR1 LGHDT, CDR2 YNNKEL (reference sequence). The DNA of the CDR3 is TGTGCCAGCAGCCTAAGACTAGCGGACTCCTACGAGCAGTACTTC. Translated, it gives CASSLRLADSYEQYF.

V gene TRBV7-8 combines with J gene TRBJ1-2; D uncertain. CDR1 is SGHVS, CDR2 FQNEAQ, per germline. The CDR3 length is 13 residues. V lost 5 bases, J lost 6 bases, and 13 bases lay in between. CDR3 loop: CASSPPRVDGYTF. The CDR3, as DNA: TGTGCCAGCAGCCCCCCACGGGTTGATGGCTACACCTTC.